The rows below give T cell receptor beta chains drawn from one sample of a study of cytomegalovirus exposure and HLA in healthy donors. Sequenced by immunoSEQ multiplex PCR; TCRdb stores in-frame clones only, minus some. Of some 98,000 clones in the sample, about 80% were seen once. The sequencing sample was made of PBMCs. These TCRs come from a human donor in good health. The CDR3 runs from the conserved cysteine through the conserved F or W. Each record gives: CDR3 DNA, CDR3 protein, D gene, J gene, V gene, CDR3 length, clone size. D genes are given only for firm matches. Part of the rows lack a size; the others show once, few, many or a class for expanded clones.

CDR3nt: TGCGCCAGCAGTGCAACCGGGACAGGAGTCTACGAGCAGTACTTC
CDR3aa: CASSATGTGVYEQYF
d_gene: TRBD1
j_gene: TRBJ2-7
v_gene: TRBV10-2
len: 15
abundance: .

CDR3nt: TGTGCCAGCAGTTTAGCCCCCGGGGAGCAGTACTTC
CDR3aa: CASSLAPGEQYF
d_gene: .
j_gene: TRBJ2-7
v_gene: TRBV28
len: 12
abundance: .

CDR3nt: TGTGCCAGCAGTACGGGACAGGGTTACGGCTACACCTTC
CDR3aa: CASSTGQGYGYTF
d_gene: TRBD1
j_gene: TRBJ1-2
v_gene: TRBV27
len: 13
abundance: once

CDR3nt: TGTGCCAGCAGCTCGACAGGCAAGAGACCCAACAATGAGCAGTTCTTC
CDR3aa: CASSSTGKRPNNEQFF
d_gene: .
j_gene: TRBJ2-1
v_gene: TRBV7-9
len: 16
abundance: .

CDR3nt: TGTGCCAGCAGCTTAGGCCGGTATGGGTCAGGGAGGGAGACCCAGTACTTC
CDR3aa: CASSLGRYGSGRETQYF
d_gene: .
j_gene: TRBJ2-5
v_gene: TRBV11-2
len: 17
abundance: .

CDR3nt: TGTGCCAGTGGGGGAGGGTGGACAGATACGCAGTATTTT
CDR3aa: CASGGGWTDTQYF
d_gene: TRBD2
j_gene: TRBJ2-3
v_gene: TRBV28
len: 13
abundance: .

CDR3nt: TGTGCCACGACAGGGGACCGAAACACCATATATTTT
CDR3aa: CATTGDRNTIYF
d_gene: TRBD1
j_gene: TRBJ1-3
v_gene: TRBV19
len: 12
abundance: many

CDR3nt: TGTGCCAGTAGTATGGTACCGACAGGGGCGGAGACCCAGTACTTC
CDR3aa: CASSMVPTGAETQYF
d_gene: TRBD1
j_gene: TRBJ2-5
v_gene: TRBV19
len: 15
abundance: .

CDR3nt: TGTGCCACCCGGGGGACAGGCCCCCTTTTT
CDR3aa: CATRGTGPLF
d_gene: TRBD1
j_gene: TRBJ1-5
v_gene: TRBV25-1
len: 10
abundance: few

CDR3nt: TGTGCCAGCAGCTTAGCAGGGGCTAACTATGGCTACACCTTC
CDR3aa: CASSLAGANYGYTF
d_gene: .
j_gene: TRBJ1-2
v_gene: TRBV7-2
len: 14
abundance: .

CDR3nt: TGTGCCAGCAGTGAAGGGGTTGGGGCGGACCGCAATCAGCCCCAGCATTTT
CDR3aa: CASSEGVGADRNQPQHF
d_gene: .
j_gene: TRBJ1-5
v_gene: TRBV6-1
len: 17
abundance: once

CDR3nt: TGTGCCAGCAGTTTGGGGACAGCTGGAAACACCATATATTTT
CDR3aa: CASSLGTAGNTIYF
d_gene: TRBD1
j_gene: TRBJ1-3
v_gene: TRBV28
len: 14
abundance: .

CDR3nt: TGTGCTAGTGGTAGGGACTTCTATGGCTACACCTTC
CDR3aa: CASGRDFYGYTF
d_gene: .
j_gene: TRBJ1-2
v_gene: TRBV12-5
len: 12
abundance: .

CDR3nt: TGTGCCAGCAGCACCGGACAGAAGGCTTTCTTT
CDR3aa: CASSTGQKAFF
d_gene: .
j_gene: TRBJ1-1
v_gene: TRBV5-6
len: 11
abundance: .

CDR3nt: TGTGCCAGCTTCCTCCGGGGGAACTATGGCTACACCTTC
CDR3aa: CASFLRGNYGYTF
d_gene: .
j_gene: TRBJ1-2
v_gene: TRBV2
len: 13
abundance: few

CDR3nt: TGTGCCAGCAGCCCTTTGGGGAGGATGAACACTGAAGCTTTCTTT
CDR3aa: CASSPLGRMNTEAFF
d_gene: .
j_gene: TRBJ1-1
v_gene: TRBV7-7
len: 15
abundance: .

CDR3nt: TGTGCCAGCTCACCACGGACAGGGGAGGATCAGCCCCAGCATTTT
CDR3aa: CASSPRTGEDQPQHF
d_gene: TRBD1
j_gene: TRBJ1-5
v_gene: TRBV18
len: 15
abundance: .

CDR3nt: TGTGCCAGCAGCTCGGGGGGGAAGAGCGAAAAACTGTTTTTT
CDR3aa: CASSSGGKSEKLFF
d_gene: .
j_gene: TRBJ1-4
v_gene: TRBV7-9
len: 14
abundance: .

CDR3nt: TGTGCCAGCAGGGCCGACACCGGGGAGCTGTTTTTT
CDR3aa: CASRADTGELFF
d_gene: .
j_gene: TRBJ2-2
v_gene: TRBV7-3
len: 12
abundance: .

CDR3nt: TGTGCCAGCAGTTTACAGGGGAATCAGCCCCAGCATTTT
CDR3aa: CASSLQGNQPQHF
d_gene: TRBD1
j_gene: TRBJ1-5
v_gene: TRBV6-5
len: 13
abundance: few

CDR3nt: TGTGCCAGCAGTTTCGGGGGGTGGGAGACCCAGTACTTC
CDR3aa: CASSFGGWETQYF
d_gene: TRBD2
j_gene: TRBJ2-5
v_gene: TRBV27
len: 13
abundance: .

CDR3nt: TGTGCCAGCAGTTTGAGTAGCGGAAACACCGGGGAGCTGTTTTTT
CDR3aa: CASSLSSGNTGELFF
d_gene: .
j_gene: TRBJ2-2
v_gene: TRBV27
len: 15
abundance: .

CDR3nt: TGCGCCAGCAGCTCGGGCAGGGGGCAGGTAGATACGCAGTATTTT
CDR3aa: CASSSGRGQVDTQYF
d_gene: TRBD1
j_gene: TRBJ2-3
v_gene: TRBV5-1
len: 15
abundance: few

CDR3nt: TGTGCCAGCAGCGGTTACGAGACTGAAGCTTTCTTT
CDR3aa: CASSGYETEAFF
d_gene: .
j_gene: TRBJ1-1
v_gene: TRBV7-9
len: 12
abundance: .

CDR3nt: TGTGCCAGCAGCTTAGCGACTCTACCCGGGGAGCTGTTTTTT
CDR3aa: CASSLATLPGELFF
d_gene: .
j_gene: TRBJ2-2
v_gene: TRBV7-9
len: 14
abundance: .

CDR3nt: TGTGCCAGCAGTTCGGACAGGATCCGAAATCAGGGCAATCAGCCCCAGCATTTT
CDR3aa: CASSSDRIRNQGNQPQHF
d_gene: TRBD1
j_gene: TRBJ1-5
v_gene: TRBV28
len: 18
abundance: few

CDR3nt: TGTGCCAGCAGCTTGGAAGTGGGCGGGTTGCATTATTTT
CDR3aa: CASSLEVGGLHYF
d_gene: .
j_gene: TRBJ2-3
v_gene: TRBV5-6
len: 13
abundance: .

CDR3nt: TGTGCCAGCAGCGTAGCAGGACAGGGGAGGACAGATACGCAGTATTTT
CDR3aa: CASSVAGQGRTDTQYF
d_gene: TRBD1
j_gene: TRBJ2-3
v_gene: TRBV9
len: 16
abundance: .

CDR3nt: TGTGCCAGCAGCCAAAGGGCCTTACGCTCGGGACTAGCGTTGAATGAGCAGTTCTTC
CDR3aa: CASSQRALRSGLALNEQFF
d_gene: TRBD2
j_gene: TRBJ2-1
v_gene: TRBV14
len: 19
abundance: few

CDR3nt: TGCGCCGGGTACAGGGATGGCTACACCTTC
CDR3aa: CAGYRDGYTF
d_gene: .
j_gene: TRBJ1-2
v_gene: TRBV10-2
len: 10
abundance: .

CDR3nt: TGCAGCGTAGCCCAGGGGTTTGGCTCCTACAATGAGCAGTTCTTC
CDR3aa: CSVAQGFGSYNEQFF
d_gene: .
j_gene: TRBJ2-1
v_gene: TRBV29-1
len: 15
abundance: .

CDR3nt: TGTGCCAGCAGTCCCCTCCCGAACACCGGGGAGCTGTTTTTT
CDR3aa: CASSPLPNTGELFF
d_gene: .
j_gene: TRBJ2-2
v_gene: TRBV6-6
len: 14
abundance: .

CDR3nt: TGTGCCAGCAGCCTCTCTGGAAACACCATATATTTT
CDR3aa: CASSLSGNTIYF
d_gene: .
j_gene: TRBJ1-3
v_gene: TRBV2
len: 12
abundance: .

CDR3nt: TGTGCCAGCAGCCCTGACTGGGAGGAACGGGCCACTGAAGCTTTCTTT
CDR3aa: CASSPDWEERATEAFF
d_gene: .
j_gene: TRBJ1-1
v_gene: TRBV7-9
len: 16
abundance: .

CDR3nt: TGTGCCAGCAGCTTTCAGGGGCGCACTGGAAACACCATATATTTT
CDR3aa: CASSFQGRTGNTIYF
d_gene: .
j_gene: TRBJ1-3
v_gene: TRBV28
len: 15
abundance: .

CDR3nt: TGTGCCAGCAGTTACGGGACAGGCGCCGACTATGGCTACACCTTC
CDR3aa: CASSYGTGADYGYTF
d_gene: TRBD1
j_gene: TRBJ1-2
v_gene: TRBV6-5
len: 15
abundance: .

CDR3nt: TGTGCCAGCAGCCCCCAGGGGGTTCAGGGTGAGCAGTACTTC
CDR3aa: CASSPQGVQGEQYF
d_gene: TRBD1
j_gene: TRBJ2-7
v_gene: TRBV5-4
len: 14
abundance: .

CDR3nt: TGTGCCAGCAGCTTAGTAGGACAAGGGTGGGGGACCCAGTACTTC
CDR3aa: CASSLVGQGWGTQYF
d_gene: .
j_gene: TRBJ2-5
v_gene: TRBV7-6
len: 15
abundance: .

CDR3nt: TGTGCCAGCAGCTGGCAGGAGACCCAGTACTTC
CDR3aa: CASSWQETQYF
d_gene: .
j_gene: TRBJ2-5
v_gene: TRBV5-6
len: 11
abundance: .

CDR3nt: TGTGCCAGCAGCCAAGATTTAGCGGGCCCCACAGATACGCAGTATTTT
CDR3aa: CASSQDLAGPTDTQYF
d_gene: TRBD2
j_gene: TRBJ2-3
v_gene: TRBV4-2
len: 16
abundance: .

CDR3nt: TGTGCCAGCAGTACGCCGGGACAGGGAGCGTACGAGCAGTACTTC
CDR3aa: CASSTPGQGAYEQYF
d_gene: TRBD1
j_gene: TRBJ2-7
v_gene: TRBV2
len: 15
abundance: few

CDR3nt: TGTGCCAGCAGCGCCGGACAGGGTGGGTACAATGAGCAGTTCTTC
CDR3aa: CASSAGQGGYNEQFF
d_gene: TRBD1
j_gene: TRBJ2-1
v_gene: TRBV9
len: 15
abundance: once

CDR3nt: TGTGCCAGCAGTGTTGGGGTTAGCGCATTTGGGGCTGAAGCTTTCTTT
CDR3aa: CASSVGVSAFGAEAFF
d_gene: .
j_gene: TRBJ1-1
v_gene: TRBV28
len: 16
abundance: .

CDR3nt: TGTGCCAGCAGTTACTCCTCTAGCGCCGAGCAGTACTTC
CDR3aa: CASSYSSSAEQYF
d_gene: .
j_gene: TRBJ2-7
v_gene: TRBV6-5
len: 13
abundance: .